Described below is a single TCR beta chain sequence and its context. Its specificity is unknown. This sample was taken from a study of T cells in Graves' hyperthyroidism and ophthalmopathy. On the study more broadly: Staff took peripheral blood when the initial diagnosis was made, before any treatment began.

Study-wide points: Ophthalmopathy was separated from stable hyperthyroidism by a 13 V-J model. Ophthalmopathy onset followed model prediction by a median about 6.9 months.

What was amplified from RNA transcripts were TCR beta CDR3 regions. The TCR CDR3 was amplified in a first-round RT-PCR using the HTBI primer set. Using its own MiXCR run on the multiplex PCR reads, TCRdb lists one record per CDR3 protein. The sample shows 450,000 to 550,000 distinct CDR3 sequences, roughly 25% of them seen only once. Exclusion of a patient resulted from uncontrolled infection, other autoimmune disease, pregnancy or lactation. Germline CDR1 reads MDHEN; CDR2 reads SYDVKM. V was clipped by 4 bases and J by 0 bases; unmatched bases: 8. This CDR3 comprises 16 residues. This rearrangement joins TRBV28 to TRBJ2-7; 8 bases fit TRBD1. What was sequenced was blood. The sequence came from a woman in her thirties with Graves' ophthalmopathy. CDR3 DNA sequence: TGTGCCAGCAGTTCCTCCTGGGGACAGGACTCCTACGAGCAGTACTTC. This encodes CASSSSWGQDSYEQYF.